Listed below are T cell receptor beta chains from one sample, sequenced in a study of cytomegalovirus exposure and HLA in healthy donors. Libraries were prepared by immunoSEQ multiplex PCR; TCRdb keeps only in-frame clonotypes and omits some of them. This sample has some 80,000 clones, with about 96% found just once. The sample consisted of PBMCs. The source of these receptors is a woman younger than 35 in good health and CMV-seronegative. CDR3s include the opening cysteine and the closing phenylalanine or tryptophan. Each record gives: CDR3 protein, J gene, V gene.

cdr3_aa: CASSLAVSGRALAGELFF
j_call: TRBJ2-2
v_call: TRBV5-1

cdr3_aa: CASGANGQGDEQFF
j_call: TRBJ2-1
v_call: TRBV12-5

cdr3_aa: CASSSPRGHTYEQYF
j_call: TRBJ2-7
v_call: TRBV28

cdr3_aa: CASSYGTGAGNTIYF
j_call: TRBJ1-3
v_call: TRBV6-6

cdr3_aa: CASSIDHGTSPPAGELFF
j_call: TRBJ2-2
v_call: TRBV19

cdr3_aa: CASRSGRGEETQYF
j_call: TRBJ2-5
v_call: TRBV7-2

cdr3_aa: CASSLDRGSLDNSPLHF
j_call: TRBJ1-6
v_call: TRBV7-8

cdr3_aa: CATLPGDRGSYF
j_call: TRBJ2-4
v_call: TRBV6-1

cdr3_aa: CASSSRLTSGAYEQYF
j_call: TRBJ2-7
v_call: TRBV5-1

cdr3_aa: CASRWEGNTEAFF
j_call: TRBJ1-1
v_call: TRBV5-4

cdr3_aa: CASSLAGVDNSPLHF
j_call: TRBJ1-6
v_call: TRBV5-1

cdr3_aa: CASSPAGGAAGEQFF
j_call: TRBJ2-1
v_call: TRBV7-6

cdr3_aa: CASSMLRTDNTEAFF
j_call: TRBJ1-1
v_call: TRBV19

cdr3_aa: CASRRDSSYNEQFF
j_call: TRBJ2-1
v_call: TRBV19

cdr3_aa: CASSLEWRAEAFF
j_call: TRBJ1-1
v_call: TRBV11-3

cdr3_aa: CASSFSGSDSPLHF
j_call: TRBJ1-6
v_call: TRBV5-1

cdr3_aa: CASRKLGDWTDTQYF
j_call: TRBJ2-3
v_call: TRBV2

cdr3_aa: CASSRDSTYEQYF
j_call: TRBJ2-7
v_call: TRBV6-5

cdr3_aa: CASRGGTTTAFYEQYF
j_call: TRBJ2-7
v_call: TRBV19

cdr3_aa: CASSVGGRGGYNEQFF
j_call: TRBJ2-1
v_call: TRBV9

cdr3_aa: CASSRRQGPFEAFF
j_call: TRBJ1-1
v_call: TRBV7-2

cdr3_aa: CASSEVGGTEAFF
j_call: TRBJ1-1
v_call: TRBV6-1

cdr3_aa: CASSLDGTGKSPLHF
j_call: TRBJ1-6
v_call: TRBV5-1